These 16 T cell receptor beta chains were all obtained from the same sample, sequenced in a study of blood T cell repertoires in COVID-19. Method: immunoSEQ multiplex PCR; TCRdb's copy keeps in-frame clones and lacks some. In the table there are some 100,000 clones, over 70% of which are singletons. The sample consisted of peripheral blood. The origin of the receptors is a man aged 55 to 69 with acute or convalescent COVID-19.

This chain joins TRBV9 and TRBJ2-2; 9 bases are shared with TRBD1. V was clipped by 2 bases and J by 4 bases; unmatched bases: 3. This CDR3 spans 15 amino acids. Looked up from germline, CDR1 is SGDLS and CDR2 is YYNGEE. The CDR3 spells CASSVGTGTTGELFF. The CDR3 DNA reads TGTGCCAGCAGCGTCGGGACAGGGACCACCGGGGAGCTGTTTTTT. The variable domain in full, with the rest retrieved from reference TRBV9 and TRBJ2-2, is DSGVTQTPKHLITATGQRVTLRCSPRSGDLSVYWYQQSLDQGLQFLIQYYNGEERAKGNILERFSAQQFPDLHSELNLSSLELGDSALYFCASSVGTGTTGELFFGEGSRLTVL.

This clone has a handful of counts. V and J are TRBV6-2 or TRBV6-3 and TRBJ2-7; 8 positions match TRBD2. The CDR3 sequence is 15 residues long. The V and J ends lost 5 bases and 2 bases, in that order; junction bases with no gene match: 8. Germline V gene data show CDR1 as MNHEY and CDR2 as SVGEGT. Here the CDR3 DNA reads TGTGCCAGCAGTACGGGACTAGATCGCGCCTACGAGCAGTACTTC. Translated, it gives CASSTGLDRAYEQYF.

The CDR3 nucleotides read TGTGCCAGCAGTTCTACGGGGTTGCCAGATGGCTACACCTTC. Amino acids: CASSSTGLPDGYTF. The chain employs TRBV2 and TRBJ1-2; D call uncertain. CDR3 length equals 14 residues. Trimming took off 5 bases at V and 6 bases at J, with 16 bases between the two ends. From germline, CDR1 is SNHLY and CDR2 FYNNEI.

This clone was found a few times. This chain joins TRBV6-2 or TRBV6-3 and TRBJ1-5; no firm D call. V was cut by 0 bases and J by 0 bases, with 12 bases left in between. CDR3 size: 17 residues. The germline V gene has CDR1 MNHEY and CDR2 SVGEGT. The CDR3 reads CASSYSGRPYSNQPQHF. The DNA of the CDR3 is TGTGCCAGCAGTTACTCCGGCAGGCCTTATAGCAATCAGCCCCAGCATTTT.

The rearrangement joins TRBV3-1 (or the pseudogene TRBV3-2) to TRBJ1-3; the match to TRBD1 covers 7 bases. The CDR3 extends over 17 amino acids. CDR1 LGHDT and CDR2 YNNKEL come from the germline V gene (reference sequence). After removal of 6 bases from V and 2 bases from J, the junction contained 13 bases not matched to a gene. CDR3 nucleotide sequence: TGTGCCAGCAGTCCCCAGACGACGACAGGGCCTGGAAACACCATATATTTT. Translation: CASSPQTTTGPGNTIYF.

This chain links TRBV7-2 with TRBJ2-3; the D gene is possibly TRBD2 (5 bases). V was trimmed by 2 bases and J by 4 bases, leaving 13 bases between them. The length of the CDR3 is 15 residues. Germline values: CDR1 SGHTA, CDR2 FQGNSA. The CDR3 bases are TGTGCCAGCAGCTTATTAGGCCAGGAGGCAGATACGCAGTATTTT. Its translation: CASSLLGQEADTQYF. Using reference TRBV7-2 and TRBJ2-3 for the parts outside the CDR3, the full variable domain is GAGVSQSPSNKVTEKGKDVELRCDPISGHTALYWYRQSLGQGLEFLIYFQGNSAPDKSGLPSDRFSAERTGGSVSTLTIQRTQQEDSAVYLCASSLLGQEADTQYFGPGTRLTVL.

This rearrangement joins TRBV9 to TRBJ1-1, with 7 bases aligning to TRBD1. The CDR3 extends over 15 amino acids. Trimming at V came to 0 bases and at J to 2 bases, leaving 4 bases not matched to a gene. Germline-derived CDR1 and CDR2 are SGDLS and YYNGEE. CDR3 bases: TGTGCCAGCAGCGTAGAGGACAGGAGAAACACTGAAGCTTTCTTT. Amino acids: CASSVEDRRNTEAFF. The full variable domain, completed using reference TRBV9 and TRBJ1-1, is DSGVTQTPKHLITATGQRVTLRCSPRSGDLSVYWYQQSLDQGLQFLIQYYNGEERAKGNILERFSAQQFPDLHSELNLSSLELGDSALYFCASSVEDRRNTEAFFGQGTRLTVV.

The V gene is TRBV5-6, the J gene TRBJ2-5; the match to TRBD2 covers 8 bases. This CDR3 is built from 14 residues. Looked up from germline, CDR1 is SGHDT and CDR2 is YYEEEE. The ends lost 0 bases at V and 5 bases at J; junction bases unmatched: 3. The CDR3 bases are TGTGCCAGCAGCTTGGGGGGACTAGAGGAGACCCAGTACTTC. This codes for CASSLGGLEETQYF.

The V call is TRBV27, the J call TRBJ1-2; D possibly corresponds to TRBD1 (5 bases). Trimming removed 6 bases at V and 8 bases at J, with 13 bases between. Germline CDR1 MNHEY, CDR2 SMNVEV (reference sequence). The CDR3 sequence is 12 residues long. The CDR3 sequence: CASSMGGDGYTF. The DNA of the CDR3 is TGTGCCAGCAGCATGGGAGGGGACGGCTACACCTTC.

This sequence joins TRBV3-1 (or the pseudogene TRBV3-2) and TRBJ1-5; TRBD1 matches 9 bases. CDR3 length: 14 amino acids. V was clipped by 3 bases and J by 6 bases; unmatched bases: 3. Germline assignment: CDR1 LGHDT and CDR2 YNNKEL (reference sequence). CDR3 region: CASSQGQGGQPQHF. For the CDR3, the DNA is TGTGCCAGCAGCCAGGGACAGGGTGGTCAGCCCCAGCATTTT.

The rearrangement uses TRBV6-5 and TRBJ2-1; no clear D gene. V gave up 5 bases and J gave up 3 bases, with 8 bases separating them. CDR1 and CDR2 from the germline V gene are MNHEY and SVGAGI. The CDR3 has 13 amino acids. CDR3 bases: TGTGCCAGCAGTACCGGAGTCTACAATGAGCAGTTCTTC. Protein sequence: CASSTGVYNEQFF.

The table lists this clone with a few counts. This chain connects TRBV18 to TRBJ1-1, with D possibly TRBD1 on 6 matching bases. The ends were cut back, 6 bases at V and 4 bases at J, with 15 bases in the middle. CDR3 size: 14 residues. Germline-derived CDR1 and CDR2 are KGHSH and LQKENI. The CDR3 sequence: CASSGRGVSTEAFF. CDR3 DNA: TGTGCCAGCTCGGGCAGGGGCGTTAGCACTGAAGCTTTCTTT.

The rearrangement uses TRBV5-1 and TRBJ1-6, with D tentatively TRBD1 (5 bases). This CDR3 region has 15 residues. Germline V gives CDR1 SGHRS, CDR2 YFSETQ. V gave up 2 bases and J gave up 5 bases, with 11 bases separating them. The CDR3 loop is CASSLNGADNSPLHF. Written as DNA, the CDR3 is TGCGCCAGCAGCTTAAATGGGGCCGATAATTCACCCCTCCACTTT.

The table lists this clone with a few counts. This chain joins TRBV3-1 (or the pseudogene TRBV3-2) and TRBJ2-7, with 8 bases lining up with TRBD2. This CDR3 is 13 amino acids long. V gave up 3 bases and J gave up 4 bases; unmatched junction bases: 2. Per the germline V gene, CDR1 is LGHDT and CDR2 is YNNKEL (reference sequence). The chain's CDR3 is CASSQRLAYEQYF. Written as DNA, the CDR3 is TGTGCCAGCAGCCAGCGACTAGCGTACGAGCAGTACTTC.

The rearrangement links TRBV28 to TRBJ2-3; TRBD1 might be the D (6 bases). The V gene's germline CDR1 is MDHEN and CDR2 SYDVKM. V was clipped by 4 bases and J by 1 base, with 12 bases between them. There are 15 residues in the CDR3. CDR3 in amino acids: CASSSYHRGTDTQYF. The CDR3 nucleotides read TGTGCCAGCAGTTCCTATCACAGGGGCACAGATACGCAGTATTTT.

This clone was observed a few times. The chain employs TRBV4-1 and TRBJ2-1; 9 bases map to TRBD2. The germline gives CDR1 MGHRA, CDR2 YSYEKL. J gave up 4 bases and V 6 bases, and 10 bases lay outside the gene matches. The CDR3 contains 16 residues. CDR3 coding DNA: TGCGCCAGCAGGCAACCCACTAGCGGGCGGTACAATGAGCAGTTCTTC. It translates to CASRQPTSGRYNEQFF.